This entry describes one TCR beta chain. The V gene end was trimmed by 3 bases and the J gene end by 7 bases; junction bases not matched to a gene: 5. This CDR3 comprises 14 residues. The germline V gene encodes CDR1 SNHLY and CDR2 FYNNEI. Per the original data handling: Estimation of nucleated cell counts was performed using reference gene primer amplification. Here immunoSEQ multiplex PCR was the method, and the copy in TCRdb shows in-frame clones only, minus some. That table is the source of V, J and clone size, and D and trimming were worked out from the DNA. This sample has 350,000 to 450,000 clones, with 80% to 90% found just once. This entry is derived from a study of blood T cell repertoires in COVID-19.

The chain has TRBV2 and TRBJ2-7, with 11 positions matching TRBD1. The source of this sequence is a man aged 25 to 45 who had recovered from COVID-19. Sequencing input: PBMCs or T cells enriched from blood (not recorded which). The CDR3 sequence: CASSDGQGAGEQYF. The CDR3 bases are TGTGCCAGCAGTGACGGACAGGGGGCGGGTGAGCAGTACTTC.